The clone carrying this T cell receptor beta chain was counted a single time. This sample was taken from a study of cytomegalovirus exposure and HLA in healthy donors. Profiled with immunoSEQ multiplex PCR; TCRdb holds only in-frame clones, not every one. The sample has about 360,000 clones; roughly 85% are singletons. The sequencing input was PBMCs. The receptor comes from a woman younger than 30 in good health and CMV-seronegative.

Here the CDR3 reads CASSWGLADNEQFF. Here the CDR3 DNA reads TGTGCCAGCAGTTGGGGACTAGCGGACAATGAGCAGTTCTTC. The chain employs TRBV28 and TRBJ2-1; TRBD2 agrees at 11 bases. This CDR3 has 14 residues. Germline loops: CDR1 MDHEN, CDR2 SYDVKM. J lost 5 bases, V lost 4 bases, and 1 base had no gene match.